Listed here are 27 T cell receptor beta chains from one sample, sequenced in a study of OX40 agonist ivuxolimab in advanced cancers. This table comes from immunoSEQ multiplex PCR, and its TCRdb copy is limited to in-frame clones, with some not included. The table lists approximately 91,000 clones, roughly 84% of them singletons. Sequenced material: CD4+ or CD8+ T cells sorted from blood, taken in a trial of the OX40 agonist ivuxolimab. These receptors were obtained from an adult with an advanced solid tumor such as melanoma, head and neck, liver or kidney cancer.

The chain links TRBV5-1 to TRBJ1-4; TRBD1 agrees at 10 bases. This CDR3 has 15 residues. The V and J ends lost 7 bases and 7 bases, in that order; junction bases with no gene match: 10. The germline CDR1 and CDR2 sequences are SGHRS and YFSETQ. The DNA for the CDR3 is TGCGCCAGCGGCAGAACTGGGACAGGGGTTGAAAAACTGTTTTTT. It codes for CASGRTGTGVEKLFF.

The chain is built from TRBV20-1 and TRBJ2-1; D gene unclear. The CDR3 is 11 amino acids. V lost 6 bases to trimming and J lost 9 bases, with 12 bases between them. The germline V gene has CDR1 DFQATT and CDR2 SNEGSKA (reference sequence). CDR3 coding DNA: TGCAGTGCCCCGGGCAGGCCTGAGCAGTTCTTC. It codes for CSAPGRPEQFF.

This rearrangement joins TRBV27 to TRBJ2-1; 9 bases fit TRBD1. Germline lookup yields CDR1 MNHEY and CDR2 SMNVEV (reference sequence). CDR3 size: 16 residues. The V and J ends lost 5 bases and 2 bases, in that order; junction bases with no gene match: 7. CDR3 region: CASSPTGGIAYNEQFF. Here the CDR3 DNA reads TGTGCCAGCAGTCCAACAGGGGGCATTGCCTACAATGAGCAGTTCTTC.

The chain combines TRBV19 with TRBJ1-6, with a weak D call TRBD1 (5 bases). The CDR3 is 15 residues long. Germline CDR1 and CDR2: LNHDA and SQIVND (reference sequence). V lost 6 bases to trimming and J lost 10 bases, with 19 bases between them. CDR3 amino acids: CASSQNRRIKSPLHF. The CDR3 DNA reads TGTGCCAGTAGCCAGAACAGGAGAATCAAATCACCCCTCCACTTT.

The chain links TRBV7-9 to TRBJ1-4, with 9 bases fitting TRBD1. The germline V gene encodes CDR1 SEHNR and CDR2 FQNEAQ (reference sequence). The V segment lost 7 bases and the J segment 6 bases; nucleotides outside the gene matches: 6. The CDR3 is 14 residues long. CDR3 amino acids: CASNKDRGYEKLFF. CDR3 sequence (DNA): TGTGCCAGCAACAAGGACAGGGGATATGAAAAACTGTTTTTT.

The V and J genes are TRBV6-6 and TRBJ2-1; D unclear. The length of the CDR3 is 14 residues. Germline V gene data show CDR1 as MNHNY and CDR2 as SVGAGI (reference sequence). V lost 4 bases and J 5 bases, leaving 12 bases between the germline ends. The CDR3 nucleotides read TGTGCCAGCAGTTCCACCGGACGCGACAATGAGCAGTTCTTC. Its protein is CASSSTGRDNEQFF.

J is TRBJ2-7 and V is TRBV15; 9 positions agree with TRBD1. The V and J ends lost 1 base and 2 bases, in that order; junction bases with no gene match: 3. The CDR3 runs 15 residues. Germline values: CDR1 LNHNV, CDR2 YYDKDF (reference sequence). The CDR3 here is CATSRAGQGAYEQYF. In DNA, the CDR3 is TGTGCCACCAGCAGAGCGGGACAGGGTGCCTACGAGCAGTACTTC.

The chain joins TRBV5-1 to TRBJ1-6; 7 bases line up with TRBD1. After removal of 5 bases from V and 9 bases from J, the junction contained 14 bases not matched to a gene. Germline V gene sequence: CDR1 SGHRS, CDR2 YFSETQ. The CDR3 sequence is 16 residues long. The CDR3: CASRANLGQPASPLHF. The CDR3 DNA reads TGCGCCAGCAGGGCAAATCTGGGACAGCCTGCTTCACCCCTCCACTTT.

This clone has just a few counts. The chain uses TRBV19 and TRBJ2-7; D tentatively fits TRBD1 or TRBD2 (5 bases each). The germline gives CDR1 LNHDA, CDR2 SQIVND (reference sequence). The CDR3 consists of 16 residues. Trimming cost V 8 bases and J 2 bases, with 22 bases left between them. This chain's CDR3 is CASATGTSLGAYEQYF. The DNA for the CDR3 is TGTGCCAGTGCGACCGGGACCTCCTTGGGGGCCTACGAGCAGTACTTC.

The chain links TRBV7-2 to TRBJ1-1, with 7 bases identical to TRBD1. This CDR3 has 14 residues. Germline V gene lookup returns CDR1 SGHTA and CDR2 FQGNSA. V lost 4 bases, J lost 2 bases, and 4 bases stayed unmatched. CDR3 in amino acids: CASSSHRGNTEAFF. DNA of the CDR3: TGTGCCAGCAGCTCCCACAGGGGAAACACTGAAGCTTTCTTT.

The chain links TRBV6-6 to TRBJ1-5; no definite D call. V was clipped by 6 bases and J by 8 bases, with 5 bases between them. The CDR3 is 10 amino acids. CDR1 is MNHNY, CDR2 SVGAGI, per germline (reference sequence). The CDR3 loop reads CASSQEPQHF. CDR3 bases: TGTGCCAGCAGCCAGGAGCCCCAGCATTTT.

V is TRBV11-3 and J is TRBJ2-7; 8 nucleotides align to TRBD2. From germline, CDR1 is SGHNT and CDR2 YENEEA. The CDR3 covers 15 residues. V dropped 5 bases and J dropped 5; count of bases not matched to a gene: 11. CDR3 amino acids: CASSPGGADVDEQYF. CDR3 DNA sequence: TGTGCCAGCAGCCCGGGGGGGGCCGATGTCGACGAGCAGTACTTC. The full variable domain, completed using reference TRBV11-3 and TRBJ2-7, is EAGVVQSPRYKIIEKKQPVAFWCNPISGHNTLYWYLQNLGQGPELLIRYENEEAVDDSQLPKDRFSAERLKGVDSTLKIQPAELGDSAVYLCASSPGGADVDEQYFGPGTRLTVT.

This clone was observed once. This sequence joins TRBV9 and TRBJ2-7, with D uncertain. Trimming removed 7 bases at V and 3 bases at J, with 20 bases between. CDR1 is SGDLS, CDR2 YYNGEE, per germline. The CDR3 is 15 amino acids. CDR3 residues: CASARTEAPDYEQYF. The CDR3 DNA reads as TGTGCCAGCGCCAGGACCGAGGCGCCAGACTACGAGCAGTACTTC.

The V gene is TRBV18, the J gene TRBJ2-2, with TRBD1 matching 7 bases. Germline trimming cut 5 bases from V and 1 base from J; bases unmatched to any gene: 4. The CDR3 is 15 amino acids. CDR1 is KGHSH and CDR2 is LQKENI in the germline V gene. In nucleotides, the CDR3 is TGTGCCAGCTCAGCGACAGGGATGAACACCGGGGAGCTGTTTTTT. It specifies CASSATGMNTGELFF.

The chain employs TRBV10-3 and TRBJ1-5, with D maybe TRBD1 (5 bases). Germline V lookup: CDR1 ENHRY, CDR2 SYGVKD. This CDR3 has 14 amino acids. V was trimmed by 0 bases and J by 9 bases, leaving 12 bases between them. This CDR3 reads CAISESEGAGPQHF. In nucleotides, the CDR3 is TGTGCCATCAGTGAGTCTGAAGGGGCTGGGCCCCAGCATTTT.

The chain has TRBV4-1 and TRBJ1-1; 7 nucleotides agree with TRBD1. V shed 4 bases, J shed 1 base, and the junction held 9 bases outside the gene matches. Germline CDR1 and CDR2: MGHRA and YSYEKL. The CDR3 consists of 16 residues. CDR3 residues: CASSRVTGQQNTEAFF. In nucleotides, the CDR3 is TGCGCCAGCAGCCGAGTGACGGGACAGCAGAACACTGAAGCTTTCTTT.

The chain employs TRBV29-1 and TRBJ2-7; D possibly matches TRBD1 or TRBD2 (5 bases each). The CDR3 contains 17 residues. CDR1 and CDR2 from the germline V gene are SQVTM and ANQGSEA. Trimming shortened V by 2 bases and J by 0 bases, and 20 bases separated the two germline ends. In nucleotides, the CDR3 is TGCAGCGTTGAACAAATTTCGTGGGGGACGCTCTCCTACGAGCAGTACTTC. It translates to CSVEQISWGTLSYEQYF.

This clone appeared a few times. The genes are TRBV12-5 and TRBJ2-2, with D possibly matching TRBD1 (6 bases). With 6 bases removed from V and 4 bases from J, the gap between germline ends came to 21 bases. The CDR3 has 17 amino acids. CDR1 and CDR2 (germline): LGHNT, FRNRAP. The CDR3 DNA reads TGTGCTAGTGGATACGGACAGACCCAGATAGGCACCGGGGAGCTGTTTTTT. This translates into CASGYGQTQIGTGELFF.

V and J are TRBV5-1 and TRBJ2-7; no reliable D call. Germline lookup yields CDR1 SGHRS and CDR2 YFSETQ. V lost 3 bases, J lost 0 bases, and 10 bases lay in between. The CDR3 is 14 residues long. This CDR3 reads CASSSAAGSYEQYF. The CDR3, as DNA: TGCGCCAGCAGCTCCGCGGCAGGCTCCTACGAGCAGTACTTC.

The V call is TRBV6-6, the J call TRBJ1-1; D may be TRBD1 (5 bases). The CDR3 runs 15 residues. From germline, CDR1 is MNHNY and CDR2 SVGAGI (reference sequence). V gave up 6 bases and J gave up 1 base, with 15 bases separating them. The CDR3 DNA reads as TGTGCCAGCAGGGGGGAGGTAGCCCAGAACACTGAAGCTTTCTTT. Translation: CASRGEVAQNTEAFF.

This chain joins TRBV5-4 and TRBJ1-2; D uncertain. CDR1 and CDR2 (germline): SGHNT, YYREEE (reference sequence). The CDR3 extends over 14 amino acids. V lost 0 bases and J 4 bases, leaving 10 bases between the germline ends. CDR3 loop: CASSLARQVYGYTF. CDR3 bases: TGTGCCAGCAGCTTGGCAAGGCAGGTCTATGGCTACACCTTC. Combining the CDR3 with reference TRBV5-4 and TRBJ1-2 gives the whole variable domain ETGVTQSPTHLIKTRGQQVTLRCSSQSGHNTVSWYQQALGQGPQFIFQYYREEENGRGNFPPRFSGLQFPNYSSELNVNALELDDSALYLCASSLARQVYGYTFGSGTRLTVV.

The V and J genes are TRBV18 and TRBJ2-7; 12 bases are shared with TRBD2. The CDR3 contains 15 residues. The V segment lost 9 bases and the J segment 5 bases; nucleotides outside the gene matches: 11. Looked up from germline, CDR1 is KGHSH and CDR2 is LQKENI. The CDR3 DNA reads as TGTGCCAGTTCTGCTAGCGGGGGGGCCAGGAACGAGCAGTACTTC. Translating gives CASSASGGARNEQYF. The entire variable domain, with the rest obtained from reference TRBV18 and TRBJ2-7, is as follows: NAGVMQNPRHLVRRRGQEARLRCSPMKGHSHVYWYRQLPEEGLKFMVYLQKENIIDESGMPKERFSAEFPKEGPSILRIQQVVRGDSAAYFCASSASGGARNEQYFGPGTRLTVT.

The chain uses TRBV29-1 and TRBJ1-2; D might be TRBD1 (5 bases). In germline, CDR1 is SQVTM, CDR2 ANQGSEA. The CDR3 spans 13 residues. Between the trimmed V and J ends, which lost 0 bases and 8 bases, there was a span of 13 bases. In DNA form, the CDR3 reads TGCAGCGTTGAAGAATTTGACGGGGCCGGCTACACCTTC. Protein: CSVEEFDGAGYTF.

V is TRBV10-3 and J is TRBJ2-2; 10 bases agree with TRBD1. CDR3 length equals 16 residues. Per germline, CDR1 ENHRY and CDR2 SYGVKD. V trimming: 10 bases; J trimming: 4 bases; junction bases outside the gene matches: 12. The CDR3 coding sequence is TGTGCCACTAAGACTCGACAGGGGGCGAGCACCGGGGAGCTGTTTTTT. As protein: CATKTRQGASTGELFF.

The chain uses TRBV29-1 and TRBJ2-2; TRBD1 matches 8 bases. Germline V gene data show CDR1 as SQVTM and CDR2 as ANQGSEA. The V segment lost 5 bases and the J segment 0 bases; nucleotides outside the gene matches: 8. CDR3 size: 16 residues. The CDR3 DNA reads TGCAGCGTTCGTACAGGGGGGACTTCGAACACCGGGGAGCTGTTTTTT. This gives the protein CSVRTGGTSNTGELFF.

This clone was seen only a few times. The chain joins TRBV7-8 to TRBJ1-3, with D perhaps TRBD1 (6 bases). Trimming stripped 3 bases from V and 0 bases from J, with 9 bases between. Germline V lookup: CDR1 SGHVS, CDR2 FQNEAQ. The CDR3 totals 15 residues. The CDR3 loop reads CASSFRGLSGNTIYF. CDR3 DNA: TGTGCCAGCAGCTTCAGGGGACTCTCTGGAAACACCATATATTTT.

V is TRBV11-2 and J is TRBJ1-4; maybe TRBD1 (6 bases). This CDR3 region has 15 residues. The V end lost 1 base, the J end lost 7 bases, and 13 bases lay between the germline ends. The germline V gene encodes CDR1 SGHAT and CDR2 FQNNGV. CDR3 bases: TGTGCCAGCAGCTTAGTTTCAGGGGTTGGTGAAAAACTGTTTTTT. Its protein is CASSLVSGVGEKLFF.